These 5 T cell receptor beta chains share one sample of origin, sequenced in a study of blood T cell repertoires in COVID-19. The repertoire was sequenced with immunoSEQ multiplex PCR; TCRdb's copy has only in-frame clones and lacks some. The data contain 250,000 or so clones, around 89% of them singletons. Input material: PBMCs or T cells enriched from blood (not recorded which). The receptors originated from a man aged 40-49 years who had recovered from COVID-19.

This clone was seen a few times. V and J are TRBV19 and TRBJ1-2; 8 bases agree with TRBD1. The CDR3 runs 15 residues. V gave up 4 bases and J gave up 8 bases; unmatched junction bases: 12. Germline V gene data show CDR1 as LNHDA and CDR2 as SQIVND (reference sequence). In DNA, the CDR3 is TGTGCCAGTAGTACAAAGACAGGGGCCCTGCTGGGCTACACCTTC. Translated: CASSTKTGALLGYTF.

In its sample, this clone was seen once. V usage is TRBV21-1 and J usage is TRBJ1-5; the table's TRBD1 call for D was not verified on the DNA. TRBV21-1 is marked as a pseudogene. CDR3 length equals 18 residues. CDR3 sequence: CASSPAEDREGADQPQHF. CDR3 nucleotide sequence: TGTGCCAGCAGCCCAGCCGAAGACAGGGAAGGGGCTGATCAGCCCCAGCATTTT.

V and J are TRBV12-3 or TRBV12-4 and TRBJ2-5; D call uncertain. V was shortened by 1 base and J by 7 bases, with 10 bases between the two germline ends. The CDR3 contains 13 residues. CDR3 coding DNA: TGTGCCAGCAGTTTAGACCAACGGTTGACCCAGTACTTC. Its translation is CASSLDQRLTQYF.

This chain links TRBV24-1 with TRBJ1-5; 8 positions agree with TRBD1. The CDR3 is 16 amino acids. V lost 4 bases and J lost 4; bases outside the gene matches: 8. Germline V gene lookup returns CDR1 KGHDR and CDR2 SFDVKD. This CDR3 reads CATSEQGGRRNQPQHF. The CDR3 DNA is TGTGCCACCAGTGAACAGGGGGGTCGGCGGAATCAGCCCCAGCATTTT.

The V and J genes are TRBV21-1 and TRBJ2-3; the listed D gene, TRBD1, was not tested against the DNA. TRBV21-1 is designated a pseudogene. The CDR3 is made up of 15 amino acids. The CDR3 DNA reads as TGTGCCAGCAGCAATAAAGGGACAGGAGGAGATACGCAGTATTTT. Translated: CASSNKGTGGDTQYF.